Listed below are T cell receptor beta chains from one sample, sequenced in a study of blood T cell repertoires in COVID-19. Using immunoSEQ multiplex PCR, the repertoire was profiled, and TCRdb retains in-frame clones only, with some absent. The sample includes over 350,000 clones, 85% to 90% of them seen just once. The source material was PBMCs or T cells enriched from blood (not recorded which). The receptors derive from a woman between 18 and 29 years old who had recovered from COVID-19. The CDR3 runs from the conserved cysteine through the conserved F or W. Each record gives: CDR3 DNA, CDR3 protein, V gene, J gene, clone size, D gene. D genes are given only for firm matches. Clone size is stated in some rows and not others, as once, few, many or a class when expanded.

CDR3 DNA: TGTGCCAGCAGCACAGGACGACAGGGGGCTGCTAGCGAGCAGTACTTC
CDR3 protein: CASSTGRQGAASEQYF
V gene: TRBV7-2
J gene: TRBJ2-7
clone size: once
D gene: TRBD1

CDR3 DNA: TGCAGCGCCCGACAGGGTTTCGGGTCGGCCGGGGAGCTGTTTTTT
CDR3 protein: CSARQGFGSAGELFF
V gene: TRBV29-1
J gene: TRBJ2-2
clone size: NA
D gene: TRBD1

CDR3 DNA: TGTGCCAGCAGCCCCAACATACAGGGAAATGAAAAACTGTTTTTT
CDR3 protein: CASSPNIQGNEKLFF
V gene: TRBV3-1/TRBV3-2
J gene: TRBJ1-4
clone size: once
D gene: NA

CDR3 DNA: TGCGCCAGCAGCTTGAGCGGGCGTACAGATACGCAGTATTTT
CDR3 protein: CASSLSGRTDTQYF
V gene: TRBV5-1
J gene: TRBJ2-3
clone size: NA
D gene: NA

CDR3 DNA: TGTGCCAGCCTAAAGGGAGGACTAGTTTCAGGACAAGAGACCCAGTACTTC
CDR3 protein: CASLKGGLVSGQETQYF
V gene: TRBV28
J gene: TRBJ2-5
clone size: NA
D gene: TRBD2

CDR3 DNA: TGTGCCAGCAGCGTAGATGCGACAACTAATGAAAAACTGTTTTTT
CDR3 protein: CASSVDATTNEKLFF
V gene: TRBV9
J gene: TRBJ1-4
clone size: many
D gene: NA

CDR3 DNA: TGTGCCAGCAGCTCGAGAAGGGGGAACACTGAAGCTTTCTTT
CDR3 protein: CASSSRRGNTEAFF
V gene: TRBV11-2
J gene: TRBJ1-1
clone size: once
D gene: NA

CDR3 DNA: TGTGCCAGCAGCCGAGGGAGTGAAAAACTGTTTTTT
CDR3 protein: CASSRGSEKLFF
V gene: TRBV7-9
J gene: TRBJ1-4
clone size: NA
D gene: NA

CDR3 DNA: TGTGCCAGCAGCACATATAGGGGTTCTAATGAAAAACTGTTTTTT
CDR3 protein: CASSTYRGSNEKLFF
V gene: TRBV7-2
J gene: TRBJ1-4
clone size: NA
D gene: NA

CDR3 DNA: TGCGCCAGCAGCTTCGGCAGGGACAATGGCTACACCTTC
CDR3 protein: CASSFGRDNGYTF
V gene: TRBV5-1
J gene: TRBJ1-2
clone size: NA
D gene: NA

CDR3 DNA: TGTGCCATCAGCACAGCCAGGGGGAGCACTGAAGCTTTCTTT
CDR3 protein: CAISTARGSTEAFF
V gene: TRBV10-3
J gene: TRBJ1-1
clone size: NA
D gene: TRBD1

CDR3 DNA: TGTGCCTGGAGCTGGGGCAGGGGCATTGAAAAACTGTTTTTT
CDR3 protein: CAWSWGRGIEKLFF
V gene: TRBV30
J gene: TRBJ1-4
clone size: NA
D gene: NA

CDR3 DNA: TGCGCCAGCAGTGACCTATTGACCGGGGAGCTGTTTTTT
CDR3 protein: CASSDLLTGELFF
V gene: TRBV10-2
J gene: TRBJ2-2
clone size: NA
D gene: NA

CDR3 DNA: TGTGCCAGCATGGGGACAGGGGTAGAGACCCAGTACTTC
CDR3 protein: CASMGTGVETQYF
V gene: TRBV2
J gene: TRBJ2-5
clone size: NA
D gene: TRBD1

CDR3 DNA: TGTGCCAGCAGCAGCACAGGGACCGAGCAGTACTTC
CDR3 protein: CASSSTGTEQYF
V gene: TRBV5-4
J gene: TRBJ2-7
clone size: NA
D gene: NA

CDR3 DNA: TGTGCCAGCAGCTGGGAGGGGGGCACCTACGAGCAGTACTTC
CDR3 protein: CASSWEGGTYEQYF
V gene: TRBV5-5
J gene: TRBJ2-7
clone size: once
D gene: NA

CDR3 DNA: TGTGCCAGCAGCTTAGATCATACAGAGCTAATGAACACTGAAGCTTTCTTT
CDR3 protein: CASSLDHTELMNTEAFF
V gene: TRBV11-2
J gene: TRBJ1-1
clone size: NA
D gene: NA

CDR3 DNA: TGCGCCAGCAGCCCTGGCGGGGGGAACACCGGGGAGCTGTTTTTT
CDR3 protein: CASSPGGGNTGELFF
V gene: TRBV5-1
J gene: TRBJ2-2
clone size: NA
D gene: TRBD2

CDR3 DNA: TGTGCCAGCAGCTTACCAGGGGGCCTAGGAGAGACCCAGTACTTC
CDR3 protein: CASSLPGGLGETQYF
V gene: TRBV5-4
J gene: TRBJ2-5
clone size: NA
D gene: TRBD1

CDR3 DNA: TGTGCCAGCAGTTATCGTCTATGGGGCTACACCTTC
CDR3 protein: CASSYRLWGYTF
V gene: TRBV2
J gene: TRBJ1-2
clone size: NA
D gene: NA

CDR3 DNA: TGTGCCAGCAGTTTCAGGTTCGAGCAGTACTTC
CDR3 protein: CASSFRFEQYF
V gene: TRBV28
J gene: TRBJ2-7
clone size: NA
D gene: NA

CDR3 DNA: TGTGCCAGCAGCTCGCCAGATAGCAATCAGCCCCAGCATTTT
CDR3 protein: CASSSPDSNQPQHF
V gene: TRBV7-2
J gene: TRBJ1-5
clone size: NA
D gene: NA

CDR3 DNA: TGCGCCAGCAGCCCGGGACAGGGGCCGGACACTGAAGCTTTCTTT
CDR3 protein: CASSPGQGPDTEAFF
V gene: TRBV5-1
J gene: TRBJ1-1
clone size: NA
D gene: TRBD1

CDR3 DNA: TGCAGCGTTCGCAGCTCCTACGAGCAGTACTTC
CDR3 protein: CSVRSSYEQYF
V gene: TRBV29-1
J gene: TRBJ2-7
clone size: NA
D gene: NA

CDR3 DNA: TGCGCCAGCAGCCCGGGAAGCGGGGGAGCTATCTACGAGCAGTACTTC
CDR3 protein: CASSPGSGGAIYEQYF
V gene: TRBV4-3
J gene: TRBJ2-7
clone size: NA
D gene: TRBD2

CDR3 DNA: TGCGCCAGCAGCCAAGCGGGCGGGGAGCTTAATGAAAAACTGTTTTTT
CDR3 protein: CASSQAGGELNEKLFF
V gene: TRBV4-1
J gene: TRBJ1-4
clone size: NA
D gene: NA

CDR3 DNA: TGTGCCAGCAGTTCAGGGAACAGGGGATGGGGAACTGAAGCTTTCTTT
CDR3 protein: CASSSGNRGWGTEAFF
V gene: TRBV6-6
J gene: TRBJ1-1
clone size: few
D gene: TRBD1

CDR3 DNA: TGTGCCAGCAGCGCGACAGGGGGAAGTCGCTATGGCTACACCTTC
CDR3 protein: CASSATGGSRYGYTF
V gene: TRBV9
J gene: TRBJ1-2
clone size: NA
D gene: TRBD1

CDR3 DNA: TGTGCTAGCAGCTCGGAGCCGTTCGACAATGAGCAGTTCTTC
CDR3 protein: CASSSEPFDNEQFF
V gene: TRBV7-7
J gene: TRBJ2-1
clone size: NA
D gene: NA

CDR3 DNA: TGTGCCAGCTCGGGACAAACCAGCCTAATGAACACTGAAGCTTTCTTT
CDR3 protein: CASSGQTSLMNTEAFF
V gene: TRBV10-3
J gene: TRBJ1-1
clone size: NA
D gene: NA

CDR3 DNA: TGTGCCAGCAGTACGCGCCTAAACACCATATATTTT
CDR3 protein: CASSTRLNTIYF
V gene: TRBV12-3/TRBV12-4
J gene: TRBJ1-3
clone size: NA
D gene: NA

CDR3 DNA: TGTGCCAGCAGCCAGGGGCCCAGAACCCTCCACTTT
CDR3 protein: CASSQGPRTLHF
V gene: TRBV6-5
J gene: TRBJ1-6
clone size: NA
D gene: NA

CDR3 DNA: TGCGCCAGCAGCTTGGCCTGGGCAGGGGGCTTGAGCGAGCAGTACTTC
CDR3 protein: CASSLAWAGGLSEQYF
V gene: TRBV5-1
J gene: TRBJ2-7
clone size: NA
D gene: TRBD1

CDR3 DNA: TGTGCCAGTAGTATAAGGACAGACTACGAGCAGTACTTC
CDR3 protein: CASSIRTDYEQYF
V gene: TRBV19
J gene: TRBJ2-7
clone size: NA
D gene: NA

CDR3 DNA: TGCAGCGTTGACGGTCCGAACACCGGGGAGCTGTTTTTT
CDR3 protein: CSVDGPNTGELFF
V gene: TRBV29-1
J gene: TRBJ2-2
clone size: NA
D gene: NA

CDR3 DNA: TGCGCCAGCGCTATAGCGAACACCGGGGAGCTGTTTTTT
CDR3 protein: CASAIANTGELFF
V gene: TRBV5-1
J gene: TRBJ2-2
clone size: NA
D gene: NA

CDR3 DNA: TGCAGCGTTGGCCAGGGCAACACTGAAGCTTTCTTT
CDR3 protein: CSVGQGNTEAFF
V gene: TRBV29-1
J gene: TRBJ1-1
clone size: NA
D gene: NA

CDR3 DNA: TGTGCCAGCAGTCCGGGACAGCAAAATTCACCCCTCCACTTT
CDR3 protein: CASSPGQQNSPLHF
V gene: TRBV6-6
J gene: TRBJ1-6
clone size: NA
D gene: TRBD1

CDR3 DNA: TGTGCCAGTAGTATAACAGGGTTGACCAAAAACATTCAGTACTTC
CDR3 protein: CASSITGLTKNIQYF
V gene: TRBV19
J gene: TRBJ2-4
clone size: NA
D gene: NA

CDR3 DNA: TGCGCCAGCAGCCAAATACAGGGAACCCGGCACTATGGCTACACCTTC
CDR3 protein: CASSQIQGTRHYGYTF
V gene: TRBV4-1
J gene: TRBJ1-2
clone size: NA
D gene: NA

CDR3 DNA: TGTGCCAGCAGCTCGGAAGTGACAGGGAGTTACGAGCAGTACTTC
CDR3 protein: CASSSEVTGSYEQYF
V gene: TRBV14
J gene: TRBJ2-7
clone size: NA
D gene: TRBD1

CDR3 DNA: TGTGCCAGCAGCCAAGAGGCAATTTCATGGGCCTCTGGAAACACCATATATTTT
CDR3 protein: CASSQEAISWASGNTIYF
V gene: TRBV3-1/TRBV3-2
J gene: TRBJ1-3
clone size: NA
D gene: NA

CDR3 DNA: TGTGCCAGCAGCTCGCCGGGACTAGCGGGGGGGCCAGTAAAAGAGACCCAGTACTTC
CDR3 protein: CASSSPGLAGGPVKETQYF
V gene: TRBV11-2
J gene: TRBJ2-5
clone size: NA
D gene: TRBD2

CDR3 DNA: TGCGCCAGCAGCTTGCAGTCAGGGATCTACACTGAAGCTTTCTTT
CDR3 protein: CASSLQSGIYTEAFF
V gene: TRBV5-1
J gene: TRBJ1-1
clone size: NA
D gene: NA

CDR3 DNA: TGTGCCAGTAGTGAGGACAGGGGGAGAACTGAAGCTTTCTTT
CDR3 protein: CASSEDRGRTEAFF
V gene: TRBV19
J gene: TRBJ1-1
clone size: NA
D gene: TRBD1

CDR3 DNA: TGTGCCAGCTCACCACCAGCAGGGCCCTATGGCTACACCTTC
CDR3 protein: CASSPPAGPYGYTF
V gene: TRBV18
J gene: TRBJ1-2
clone size: NA
D gene: NA

CDR3 DNA: TGTGCCAGCAGTTTATCGTTCCAGGGGGGTCTATATGGCTACACCTTC
CDR3 protein: CASSLSFQGGLYGYTF
V gene: TRBV27
J gene: TRBJ1-2
clone size: NA
D gene: TRBD1

CDR3 DNA: TGTGCCACCAGCAGAGGTGGACAGGCGGAGGGAGCTTTCTTT
CDR3 protein: CATSRGGQAEGAFF
V gene: TRBV15
J gene: TRBJ1-1
clone size: NA
D gene: TRBD1

CDR3 DNA: TGTGCCAGCAGCGCGACCCAGGGGGTTTACAATGAGCAGTTCTTC
CDR3 protein: CASSATQGVYNEQFF
V gene: TRBV9
J gene: TRBJ2-1
clone size: NA
D gene: TRBD1

CDR3 DNA: TGTGCCAGCAGTCCACTCACGGAGACGTTCCTCGGGGAAAAACTGTTTTTT
CDR3 protein: CASSPLTETFLGEKLFF
V gene: TRBV6-2/TRBV6-3
J gene: TRBJ1-4
clone size: NA
D gene: NA

CDR3 DNA: TGTGCCAGCAGTGGAATACAGGGGGTCTCCCTCCCTGAAGCTTTCTTT
CDR3 protein: CASSGIQGVSLPEAFF
V gene: TRBV28
J gene: TRBJ1-1
clone size: NA
D gene: TRBD1

CDR3 DNA: TGCAGCGCCCTACCGGCGGGGGTGCGCTCCTACAATGAGCAGTTCTTC
CDR3 protein: CSALPAGVRSYNEQFF
V gene: TRBV29-1
J gene: TRBJ2-1
clone size: NA
D gene: TRBD2

CDR3 DNA: TGTGCCAGCAGTCTTACTAAGTCTAACTATGGCTACACCTTC
CDR3 protein: CASSLTKSNYGYTF
V gene: TRBV7-8
J gene: TRBJ1-2
clone size: NA
D gene: NA

CDR3 DNA: TGTGCCTGGAGCAGGAACTACGAGCAGTACTTC
CDR3 protein: CAWSRNYEQYF
V gene: TRBV30
J gene: TRBJ2-7
clone size: NA
D gene: NA

CDR3 DNA: TGTGCCAGCAGCTTAGGGGCGGAGGATCAGCCCCAGCATTTT
CDR3 protein: CASSLGAEDQPQHF
V gene: TRBV7-9
J gene: TRBJ1-5
clone size: NA
D gene: NA

CDR3 DNA: TGTGCCAGCAGTGCCTTAGCGGGGGACACCGGGGAGCTGTTTTTT
CDR3 protein: CASSALAGDTGELFF
V gene: TRBV6-4
J gene: TRBJ2-2
clone size: NA
D gene: TRBD2

CDR3 DNA: TGTGCCTGGAGTGTAAAACAGGGGGTAGGCACTGAAGCTTTCTTT
CDR3 protein: CAWSVKQGVGTEAFF
V gene: TRBV30
J gene: TRBJ1-1
clone size: NA
D gene: TRBD1

CDR3 DNA: TGTGCCAGTAGTGATTGGACAGGCCGCGATCAGCCCCAGCATTTT
CDR3 protein: CASSDWTGRDQPQHF
V gene: TRBV19
J gene: TRBJ1-5
clone size: NA
D gene: TRBD1

CDR3 DNA: TGTGCCAGCAGCGTTGGGACAATAGGGGATACGCAGTATTTT
CDR3 protein: CASSVGTIGDTQYF
V gene: TRBV9
J gene: TRBJ2-3
clone size: NA
D gene: NA

CDR3 DNA: TGTGCCAGCAGCGTAGGTGGGACAGGGGAGACCCAGTACTTC
CDR3 protein: CASSVGGTGETQYF
V gene: TRBV9
J gene: TRBJ2-5
clone size: NA
D gene: TRBD1